This TCR beta chain came from a study of memory CD4+ T cells and cytomegalovirus serostatus. The sort gate was single viable CD3+CD4+CD8-CD45RO+ cells for memory CD4+ T cells. CD4+ T cells were isolated by positive magnetic selection. The table came from immunoSEQ multiplex PCR; TCRdb's copy has only in-frame clones and leaves some out. Seen here are 45,000 or so clones, 79% observed once, and the top ten hold 1.1%. CDR1 SGHRS and CDR2 YFSETQ come from the germline V gene. This CDR3 has 15 residues. With V trimmed by 6 bases and J by 3 bases, 11 bases remained unmatched. Sequencing was done on a sample of memory CD4+ T cells from blood. J is TRBJ1-2 and V is TRBV5-1, with TRBD1 identical over 7 bases. This TCR came from an adult in good health and CMV-seronegative. The chain's CDR3 is CASTSSTQGDYGYTF. CDR3 DNA: TGCGCCAGCACCTCCTCTACCCAGGGGGACTATGGCTACACCTTC.